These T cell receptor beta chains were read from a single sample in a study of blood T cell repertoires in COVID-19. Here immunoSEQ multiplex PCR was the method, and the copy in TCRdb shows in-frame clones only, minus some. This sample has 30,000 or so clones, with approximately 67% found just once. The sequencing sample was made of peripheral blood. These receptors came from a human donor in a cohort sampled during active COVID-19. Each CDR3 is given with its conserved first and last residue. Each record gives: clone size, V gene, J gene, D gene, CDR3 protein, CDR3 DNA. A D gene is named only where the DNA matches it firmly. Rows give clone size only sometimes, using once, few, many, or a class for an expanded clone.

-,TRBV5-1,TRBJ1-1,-,CASSLEMPGNTEAFF,TGCGCCAGCAGCTTGGAAATGCCGGGGAACACTGAAGCTTTCTTT
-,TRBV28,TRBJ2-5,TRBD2,CASSLAGAPETQYF,TGTGCCAGCAGTTTAGCGGGAGCCCCGGAGACCCAGTACTTC
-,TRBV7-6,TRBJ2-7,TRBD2,CASSSSPPSGRIRGYEQYF,TGTGCCAGCAGCTCGAGCCCCCCTAGCGGGAGAATAAGGGGCTACGAGCAGTACTTC
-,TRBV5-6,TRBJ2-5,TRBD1,CASSLGDRVGAKEETQYF,TGTGCCAGCAGCTTGGGGGACAGGGTAGGGGCCAAGGAAGAGACCCAGTACTTC
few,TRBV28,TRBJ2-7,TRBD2,CASRRGASGGEQYF,TGTGCCAGCAGGCGCGGGGCTAGCGGGGGCGAGCAGTACTTC
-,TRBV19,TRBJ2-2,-,CASSPSRFGELFF,TGTGCCAGTAGTCCCAGCAGGTTCGGGGAGCTGTTTTTT
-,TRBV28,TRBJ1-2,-,CASSLEGAPLDNYGYTF,TGTGCCAGCAGTTTAGAGGGCGCCCCGTTGGATAACTATGGCTACACCTTC
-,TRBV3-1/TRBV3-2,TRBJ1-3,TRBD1,CASSQVRQGDTIYF,TGTGCCAGCAGCCAAGTAAGACAGGGGGACACCATATATTTT
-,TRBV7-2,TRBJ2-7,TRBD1,CASSPGTGAYEQYF,TGTGCCAGCAGCCCTGGGACAGGGGCCTACGAGCAGTACTTC
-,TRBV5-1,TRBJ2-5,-,CASSRSAQETQYF,TGCGCCAGCAGCCGTAGCGCTCAAGAGACCCAGTACTTC
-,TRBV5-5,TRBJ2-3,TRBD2,CASSLALAGGTDTQYF,TGTGCCAGCAGCTTGGCGCTAGCGGGAGGCACAGATACGCAGTATTTT
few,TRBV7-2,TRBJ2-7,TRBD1,CASSSTGWYEQYF,TGTGCCAGCAGCTCGACAGGGTGGTACGAGCAGTACTTC
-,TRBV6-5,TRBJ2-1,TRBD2,CASRPLAGGLNEQFF,TGTGCCAGCAGACCGCTGGCGGGGGGGCTGAATGAGCAGTTCTTC
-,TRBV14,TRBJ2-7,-,CASSQGQGATYEQYF,TGTGCCAGCAGCCAAGGTCAGGGTGCCACCTACGAGCAGTACTTC
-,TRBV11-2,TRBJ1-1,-,CASSILGTTDTEAFF,TGTGCCAGCAGCATCCTCGGGACAACCGACACTGAAGCTTTCTTT
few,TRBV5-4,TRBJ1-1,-,CASSSPRGLGNTEAFF,TGTGCCAGCAGCTCTCCCAGGGGTTTAGGGAACACTGAAGCTTTCTTT
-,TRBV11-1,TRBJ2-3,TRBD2,CASSFRGGYTQYF,TGTGCCAGCAGCTTTCGGGGGGGTTATACGCAGTATTTT
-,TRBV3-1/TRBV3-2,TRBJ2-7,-,CASSLDWEQYF,TGTGCCAGCAGCCTCGACTGGGAGCAGTACTTC
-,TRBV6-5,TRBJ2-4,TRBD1,CASSSTGGPKNIQYF,TGTGCCAGCAGTTCAACAGGGGGCCCCAAAAACATTCAGTACTTC
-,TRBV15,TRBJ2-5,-,CATKDSYQETQYF,TGTGCCACCAAGGACAGTTACCAAGAGACCCAGTACTTC
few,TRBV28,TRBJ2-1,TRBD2,CASREGRSSYNEQFF,TGTGCCAGCCGGGAGGGCCGTAGCTCCTACAATGAGCAGTTCTTC
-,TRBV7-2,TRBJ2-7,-,CASTVDSASSYEQYF,TGTGCCAGCACCGTGGACAGCGCATCGTCCTACGAGCAGTACTTC
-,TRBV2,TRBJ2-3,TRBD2,CASSDGGGTDTQYF,TGTGCCAGCAGTGATGGGGGGGGCACAGATACGCAGTATTTT
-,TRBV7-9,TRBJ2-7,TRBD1,CASSTDRGINEQYF,TGTGCCAGCAGCACCGACAGGGGAATAAACGAGCAGTACTTC
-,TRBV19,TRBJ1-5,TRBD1,CASSINWDRGRSYSNQPQHF,TGTGCCAGTAGTATAAACTGGGACAGGGGTAGGAGTTATAGCAATCAGCCCCAGCATTTT
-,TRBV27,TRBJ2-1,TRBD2,CASSFFLAGGPYEQFF,TGTGCCAGCAGTTTCTTCCTAGCGGGAGGGCCCTATGAGCAGTTCTTC
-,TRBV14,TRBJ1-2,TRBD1,CASSLTGADGYTF,TGTGCCAGCAGCCTGACAGGGGCGGATGGCTACACCTTC
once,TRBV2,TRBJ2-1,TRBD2,CASTEGAGDYNEQFF,TGTGCCAGCACTGAGGGAGCGGGGGATTACAATGAGCAGTTCTTC
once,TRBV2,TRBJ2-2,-,CASSDRVRTGELFF,TGTGCCAGCAGTGACAGGGTGCGCACCGGGGAGCTGTTTTTT
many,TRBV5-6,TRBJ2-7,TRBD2,CASSLSGTSYEQYF,TGTGCCAGCAGCCTAAGCGGGACCTCCTACGAGCAGTACTTC
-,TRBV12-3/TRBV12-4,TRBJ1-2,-,CASSLDTNYGYTF,TGTGCCAGCAGTTTAGACACCAACTATGGCTACACCTTC
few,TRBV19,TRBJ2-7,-,CASSIDRDEQYF,TGTGCCAGTAGTATAGACAGGGACGAGCAGTACTTC
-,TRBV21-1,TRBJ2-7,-,CASSKAPWGQSPYEQYF,TGTGCCAGCAGCAAAGCCCCCTGGGGACAGAGTCCCTACGAGCAGTACTTC
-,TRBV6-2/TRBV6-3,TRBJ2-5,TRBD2,CASSYPAGGTQETQYF,TGTGCCAGCAGTTACCCAGCGGGAGGGACCCAAGAGACCCAGTACTTC
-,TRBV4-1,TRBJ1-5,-,CASSQDMGLSNQPQHF,TGCGCCAGCAGCCAAGATATGGGGCTGAGCAATCAGCCCCAGCATTTT
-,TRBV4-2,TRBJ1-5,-,CASSQDGIRGRGNQPQHF,TGTGCCAGCAGCCAAGATGGAATCAGGGGACGGGGCAATCAGCCCCAGCATTTT
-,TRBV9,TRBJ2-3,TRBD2,CASSVIAGGPTDTQYF,TGTGCCAGCAGCGTGATAGCGGGAGGGCCCACAGATACGCAGTATTTT
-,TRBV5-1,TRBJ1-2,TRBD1,CASSSEWGTGRLGYTF,TGCGCCAGCAGCTCCGAGTGGGGGACAGGACGTTTAGGCTACACCTTC
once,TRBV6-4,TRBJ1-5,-,CASSPGGGKASNQPQHF,TGTGCCAGCAGCCCCGGGGGAGGGAAGGCAAGCAATCAGCCCCAGCATTTT
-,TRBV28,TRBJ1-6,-,CASSPRYFGSHYVSPLHF,TGTGCCAGCAGCCCGAGGTATTTCGGGTCGCATTACGTTTCACCCCTCCACTTT
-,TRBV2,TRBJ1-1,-,CASMSGNTEAFF,TGTGCCAGCATGTCAGGGAACACTGAAGCTTTCTTT